Below, one TCR beta chain is given with its context. The germline CDR1 and CDR2 sequences are SGHTA and FQGNSA. The CDR3 sequence is 13 residues long. Trimming pared 1 base from V and 6 bases from J, leaving 6 bases between. Authors' data handling: Amplified reference gene primers provided the basis for estimating nucleated cell counts. Some clones are missing from TCRdb's copy, which holds only in-frame ones; the method was immunoSEQ multiplex PCR. V and J calls and clone size are given by that table; D and trimming were obtained from the DNA. Of 80,000 to 100,000 clones listed, more than 65% are singletons. The data derive from a study of blood T cell repertoires in COVID-19. About the research overall: The United States, Italy and Spain were the sources of the acute and convalescent COVID-19 samples. Sources were T cells, B-cell-depleted T cells, or PBMCs; the material itself was cDNA or gDNA.

Sequenced material: peripheral blood. The clonotype comes from a man aged 55 to 70 with acute or convalescent COVID-19. The genes are TRBV7-2 and TRBJ1-4; no firm D call. CDR3: CASSLDRYEKLFF. As DNA, the CDR3 is TGTGCCAGCAGCTTAGACAGATATGAAAAACTGTTTTTT.